The TCR beta chain described here comes from a study of vaccination and CD4 T cells after COVID-19. Looking at the study overall: SARS-CoV-2 positivity in convalescent patients was established by nasal swab PCR; under 10 had mild and one severe disease. Overlapping SARS-CoV-2, HCoV-NL63, HCoV-OC43 and HCoV-229E spike peptides were used to stimulate cells.

CDR3 size: 12 residues. CDR1 SNHLY and CDR2 FYNNEI come from the germline V gene. Trimming removed 6 bases at V and 8 bases at J, with 11 bases between. Points from the study as a whole: Investigators enrolled relatively few convalescent patients and included no early post-infection timepoints.

Researchers used the Oncomine TCR Beta short-read assay to sequence DNA from cultured CD4+ T cells. Cultured CD4+ T cells were the source of extracted genomic DNA. One entry per CDR3 protein results from TCRdb running MiXCR on the PCR reads. Here the sample spans just under 20,000 distinct CDR3 sequences, over 40% being singletons. As to this clonotype: Its antigen remains unknown.

Treatment indicated: approximately 9-day PBMC culture with coronavirus spike peptide pools or control peptides (ViraFEST assay). The V call is TRBV2, the J call TRBJ2-1; no clear D gene. The material sequenced was CD4+ T cells from blood, cultured in vitro, taken after SARS-CoV-2 vaccination. The sequence was obtained from a human donor who had recovered from COVID-19. This chain's CDR3 is CASSRTSYEQFF. CDR3 DNA: TGTGCCAGCAGCCGCACATCGTATGAGCAGTTCTTC.